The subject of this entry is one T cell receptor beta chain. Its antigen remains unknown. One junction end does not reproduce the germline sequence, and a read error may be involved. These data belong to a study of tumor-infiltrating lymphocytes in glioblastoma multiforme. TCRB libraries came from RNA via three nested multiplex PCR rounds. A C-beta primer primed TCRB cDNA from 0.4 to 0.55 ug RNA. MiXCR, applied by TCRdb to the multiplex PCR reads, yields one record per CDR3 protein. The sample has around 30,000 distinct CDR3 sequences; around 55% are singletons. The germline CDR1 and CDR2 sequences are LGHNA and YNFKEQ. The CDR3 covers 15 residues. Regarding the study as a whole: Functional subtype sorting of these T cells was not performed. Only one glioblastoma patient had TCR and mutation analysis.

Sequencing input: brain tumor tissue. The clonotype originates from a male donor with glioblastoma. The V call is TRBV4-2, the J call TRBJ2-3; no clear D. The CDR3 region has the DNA TGTGTCAGCAGTCAAGCGCATTTAGACCCAGATACGCAGTATTTT. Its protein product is CVSSQAHLDPDTQYF.